This entry is about one T cell receptor (beta chain). TCRdb reanalysed the 5' RACE reads using MiXCR and keeps one entry per CDR3 protein. Of about 96,000 distinct CDR3 sequences in the sample, 17% were seen once. These data belong to a study of T cells of healthy individuals. Germline values: CDR1 SNHLY, CDR2 FYNNEI. V shed 2 bases, J shed 3 bases, and the junction held 3 bases outside the gene matches. This CDR3 is built from 15 residues. The clonotype comes from a human donor in good health. The chain links TRBV2 to TRBJ2-7; TRBD2 matches 11 bases. The CDR3 coding sequence is TGTGCCAGCAGTGAATGGCTAGCGGGAGGCTACGAGCAGTACTTC. The encoded protein is CASSEWLAGGYEQYF.